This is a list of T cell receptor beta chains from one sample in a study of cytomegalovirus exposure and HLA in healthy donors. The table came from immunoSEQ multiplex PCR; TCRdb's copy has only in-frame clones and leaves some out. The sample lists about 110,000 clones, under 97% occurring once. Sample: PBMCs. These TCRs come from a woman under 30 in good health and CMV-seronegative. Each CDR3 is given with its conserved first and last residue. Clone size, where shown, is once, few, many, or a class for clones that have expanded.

CASSIAGGQGDPGELFF | TRBJ2-2 | TRBV19 | NA
CASSLDRTNEQFF | TRBJ2-1 | TRBV7-3 | NA
CASSPGAPYTEAFF | TRBJ1-1 | TRBV4-2 | NA
CASSLKGVGTQSSLSPLHF | TRBJ1-6 | TRBV27 | NA
CASRTRASGKETQYF | TRBJ2-5 | TRBV6-1 | NA
CASSQSPIRQYTEAFF | TRBJ1-1 | TRBV28 | NA
CASSPPGGQPYNEQFF | TRBJ2-1 | TRBV18 | NA
CASSSGIAKNIQYF | TRBJ2-4 | TRBV7-9 | NA
CASQDYTTNTGELFF | TRBJ2-2 | TRBV13 | NA
CASSYSGGFDEQFF | TRBJ2-1 | TRBV5-1 | NA
CASSLDRGWDTEAFF | TRBJ1-1 | TRBV7-9 | NA
CASSTGQGLNEQFF | TRBJ2-1 | TRBV7-3 | NA
CASNRGSTDTQYF | TRBJ2-3 | TRBV19 | NA
CASSTGQVTNEQFF | TRBJ2-1 | TRBV5-8 | NA
CASSQEAGTHYGYTF | TRBJ1-2 | TRBV4-3 | NA
CASSSRKTGMNTEAFF | TRBJ1-1 | TRBV27 | NA
CASSEWGKGSTDTQYF | TRBJ2-3 | TRBV6-1 | NA
CASSLSRVIDTQYF | TRBJ2-3 | TRBV7-6 | NA
CASSAHNSNEKLFF | TRBJ1-4 | TRBV9 | NA
CASSSLEGGVYGYTF | TRBJ1-2 | TRBV5-1 | few
CASSEAQGGTEAFF | TRBJ1-1 | TRBV6-1 | NA
CASSLGGHLNTEAFF | TRBJ1-1 | TRBV7-2 | NA
CASSVGGSGSSYEQYF | TRBJ2-7 | TRBV7-2 | NA
CASSATSGGGTHRSEQFF | TRBJ2-1 | TRBV6-1 | NA
CASSLAPTSGEISYEQYF | TRBJ2-7 | TRBV5-1 | NA
CASSLGSAGGTYEQYF | TRBJ2-7 | TRBV5-1 | NA
CASSSVNTEAFF | TRBJ1-1 | TRBV14 | NA
CATSRGGASGGNIQYF | TRBJ2-4 | TRBV15 | NA
CASSLESGSGNTIYF | TRBJ1-3 | TRBV7-9 | NA
CASSFSGGADTQYF | TRBJ2-3 | TRBV11-2 | NA
CASTSGKNTEAFF | TRBJ1-1 | TRBV6-1 | NA
CASSTQIQGAVGSPLHF | TRBJ1-6 | TRBV5-1 | NA